This entry lists 27 T cell receptor beta chains sequenced from one sample in a study of lymphopenia after photon versus proton radiotherapy. Sequencing used immunoSEQ multiplex PCR; TCRdb keeps in-frame clones, though not all of them. The sample has about 4,900 clones, more than 70% seen once. The sequencing used peripheral blood, collected from a patient treated with photon-based radiotherapy. Receptors originate from a man older than 75 with cholangiocarcinoma.

Written as DNA, the CDR3 is TGTGCCAGCAGTTTAATGGGTTTTGGGGAGCAGTACTTC. As protein: CASSLMGFGEQYF. The V and J genes are TRBV28 and TRBJ2-7; no firm D call. This CDR3 has 13 amino acids. V dropped 2 bases and J dropped 7 bases, with 12 bases sitting between them. CDR1 and CDR2 (germline): MDHEN, SYDVKM.

The chain has TRBV9 and TRBJ2-5; D gene ambiguous. The CDR3 runs 13 residues. From germline, CDR1 is SGDLS and CDR2 YYNGEE. The V end was cut by 4 bases, the J end by 2 bases, with 9 bases between. The CDR3 sequence is CASSYQTQETQYF. The CDR3 bases are TGTGCCAGCAGCTATCAAACTCAAGAGACCCAGTACTTC.

The chain is built from TRBV7-3 and TRBJ2-2; 7 bases match TRBD1. The V segment lost 6 bases and the J segment 7 bases; nucleotides outside the gene matches: 5. The CDR3 extends over 13 amino acids. Germline assignment: CDR1 SGHTA and CDR2 FQGTGA. The DNA of the CDR3 is TGTGCCAGCAGACTTACAGGGGACGGGGAGCTGTTTTTT. Its protein product is CASRLTGDGELFF.

V and J are TRBV14 and TRBJ2-5, with D possibly TRBD2 on 5 matching bases. The ends were cut back, 7 bases at V and 4 bases at J, with 10 bases in the middle. The CDR3 sequence is 12 residues long. Per germline, CDR1 SGHDN and CDR2 FVKESK. CDR3 bases: TGTGCCAGCAATAGAGGGCCAGAGACCCAGTACTTC. Its protein is CASNRGPETQYF.

The V gene is TRBV6-1, the J gene TRBJ2-1; tentative D call: TRBD1 (6 bases). V was cut by 2 bases and J by 4 bases, with 12 bases left in between. Germline V gene lookup returns CDR1 MNHNS and CDR2 SASEGT. The CDR3 loop spans 15 amino acids. The CDR3 reads CASSEFRTDYNEQFF. CDR3 DNA: TGTGCCAGCAGTGAATTTCGGACAGATTACAATGAGCAGTTCTTC.

V and J are TRBV5-1 and TRBJ2-3, with D hard to call. The CDR3 has 12 residues. Deletions cut 1 base from V and 3 bases from J, with 3 bases between. Germline loops: CDR1 SGHRS, CDR2 YFSETQ. The CDR3 coding sequence is TGCGCCAGCAGCTTGAAGACAGATACGCAGTATTTT. It codes for CASSLKTDTQYF.

The chain has TRBV18 and TRBJ1-5; 9 bases are shared with TRBD1. The germline V gene has CDR1 KGHSH and CDR2 LQKENI. CDR3 length equals 15 residues. V trimming: 3 bases; J trimming: 2 bases; junction bases outside the gene matches: 2. The CDR3 reads CASSPDRGGNQPQHF. The DNA for the CDR3 is TGTGCCAGCTCACCGGACAGGGGAGGCAATCAGCCCCAGCATTTT.

The chain combines TRBV5-1 with TRBJ1-2; D remains ambiguous. The CDR3 extends over 12 amino acids. Germline CDR1 is SGHRS and CDR2 is YFSETQ. V dropped 4 bases and J dropped 7 bases, with 11 bases sitting between them. The CDR3 sequence is CASSSLVSGYTF. Here the CDR3 DNA reads TGCGCCAGCAGCAGCCTGGTCTCTGGCTACACCTTC.

The chain links TRBV18 to TRBJ1-2; no definite D call. The CDR3 consists of 14 residues. The V end lost 2 bases, the J end lost 1 base, and 8 bases lay between the germline ends. Germline CDR1 reads KGHSH; CDR2 reads LQKENI. CDR3 nucleotide sequence: TGTGCCAGCTCACCAGCCGGGCTTAACTATGGCTACACCTTC. It specifies CASSPAGLNYGYTF. Together with reference TRBV18 and TRBJ1-2, the CDR3 gives the full variable domain: NAGVMQNPRHLVRRRGQEARLRCSPMKGHSHVYWYRQLPEEGLKFMVYLQKENIIDESGMPKERFSAEFPKEGPSILRIQQVVRGDSAAYFCASSPAGLNYGYTFGSGTRLTVV.

The chain couples TRBV6-5 to TRBJ1-2; possible D gene TRBD1, 5 bases. The CDR3 covers 16 residues. The germline V gene encodes CDR1 MNHEY and CDR2 SVGAGI. V dropped 0 bases and J dropped 0 bases, with 11 bases sitting between them. The CDR3 DNA follows: TGTGCCAGCAGTTACTCGAGTGACAGCACTAACTATGGCTACACCTTC. It yields the protein CASSYSSDSTNYGYTF.

The chain combines TRBV27 with TRBJ1-2, with 9 nucleotides matching TRBD1. The length of the CDR3 is 15 residues. Germline values: CDR1 MNHEY, CDR2 SMNVEV (reference sequence). J was trimmed by 3 bases and V by 4 bases; bases with no gene match: 6. DNA of the CDR3: TGTGCCAGCAGTTCCCCGACAGGGGGATACTATGGCTACACCTTC. This encodes CASSSPTGGYYGYTF.

The V call is TRBV2, the J call TRBJ1-5; D is unclear. Deletions cut 3 bases from V and 0 bases from J, with 9 bases between. This CDR3 spans 15 amino acids. CDR1 is SNHLY, CDR2 FYNNEI, per germline. CDR3 in amino acids: CASSEMDGSNQPQHF. The CDR3 DNA follows: TGTGCCAGCAGTGAGATGGACGGTAGCAATCAGCCCCAGCATTTT.

The chain couples TRBV5-1 to TRBJ2-5, with 7 bases lining up with TRBD2. Germline-derived CDR1 and CDR2 are SGHRS and YFSETQ. V shed 0 bases and J 2 bases; nucleotides not matched to a gene: 1. The CDR3 sequence is 14 residues long. The CDR3 DNA is TGCGCCAGCAGCTTGGGACTAGCTCAAGAGACCCAGTACTTC. Its protein product is CASSLGLAQETQYF.

In its sample, this clone was seen once. The chain is built from TRBV5-1 and TRBJ2-7; D may match TRBD1 or TRBD2 (5 bases each). The CDR3 extends over 13 amino acids. The germline V gene encodes CDR1 SGHRS and CDR2 YFSETQ. V lost 3 bases, J lost 2 bases, and 9 bases lay in between. The DNA of the CDR3 is TGCGCCAGCAGCTCGGGACGGACCTACGAGCAGTACTTC. Encoded protein: CASSSGRTYEQYF.

The rearrangement links TRBV6-5 to TRBJ2-2, with 11 bases lining up with TRBD2. V was pared by 5 bases and J by 5 bases, with 4 bases of the junction left unmatched. Germline assignment: CDR1 MNHEY and CDR2 SVGAGI. CDR3 length equals 15 residues. The CDR3 DNA reads as TGTGCCAGCAGTAAGACTAGCGGGACTACCGGGGAGCTGTTTTTT. The encoded protein is CASSKTSGTTGELFF.

CDR3 DNA sequence: TGTGCCAGCAGCCTCCGACACGGAAGGGACTATGGCTACACCTTC. Protein product: CASSLRHGRDYGYTF. The gene calls are TRBV27 and TRBJ1-2, with D unclear. The CDR3 length is 15 residues. Germline V lookup: CDR1 MNHEY, CDR2 SMNVEV (reference sequence). The germline V and J ends were trimmed by 6 bases and 3 bases, with 17 bases remaining between them.

The genes are TRBV7-2 and TRBJ1-1, with a tentative D call TRBD1 (5 bases). This CDR3 comprises 14 residues. V shed 0 bases and J shed 2 bases, with 7 bases lying between them. Germline V lookup: CDR1 SGHTA, CDR2 FQGNSA. CDR3 loop: CASSLAGVNTEAFF. The CDR3 bases are TGTGCCAGCAGCTTAGCAGGGGTTAACACTGAAGCTTTCTTT. Supplemented by reference TRBV7-2 and TRBJ1-1, the full variable domain reads GAGVSQSPSNKVTEKGKDVELRCDPISGHTALYWYRQSLGQGLEFLIYFQGNSAPDKSGLPSDRFSAERTGGSVSTLTIQRTQQEDSAVYLCASSLAGVNTEAFFGQGTRLTVV.

This chain links TRBV7-2 with TRBJ2-7, with a possible D match to TRBD1 (6 bases). The germline V gene encodes CDR1 SGHTA and CDR2 FQGNSA. This CDR3 has 15 residues. V was cut by 1 base and J by 3 bases, with 13 bases left in between. CDR3 loop: CASSLVVSGDYEQYF. The CDR3 coding sequence is TGTGCCAGCAGCTTAGTAGTATCAGGGGACTACGAGCAGTACTTC. Using reference TRBV7-2 and TRBJ2-7 for the parts outside the CDR3, the full variable domain is GAGVSQSPSNKVTEKGKDVELRCDPISGHTALYWYRQSLGQGLEFLIYFQGNSAPDKSGLPSDRFSAERTGGSVSTLTIQRTQQEDSAVYLCASSLVVSGDYEQYFGPGTRLTVT.

The chain couples TRBV6-5 to TRBJ1-5; a weak D match, TRBD1 (6 bases). Germline lookup yields CDR1 MNHEY and CDR2 SVGAGI. This CDR3 has 14 residues. The V end lost 2 bases, the J end lost 5 bases, and 10 bases lay between the germline ends. The CDR3 coding sequence is TGTGCCAGCAGTTACCAACAGGGAGATCAGCCCCAGCATTTT. Protein: CASSYQQGDQPQHF.

The chain is built from TRBV5-5 and TRBJ2-3, with 8 bases fitting TRBD1. The CDR3 has 14 residues. The trim removed 5 bases at V and 0 bases at J, leaving 2 bases unmatched. The germline gives CDR1 SGHKS, CDR2 YYEKEE (reference sequence). CDR3 in DNA: TGTGCCAGCAGGGACAGGGCTAGCACAGATACGCAGTATTTT. This sequence encodes CASRDRASTDTQYF.

Only a few counts were recorded for this clone. The chain carries TRBV19 and TRBJ1-3, with D maybe TRBD1 (5 bases). The V end was cut by 10 bases, the J end by 0 bases, with 16 bases between. Germline V gene sequence: CDR1 LNHDA, CDR2 SQIVND (reference sequence). The length of the CDR3 is 15 residues. CDR3: CATVPGAHSGNTIYF. The CDR3 DNA follows: TGTGCCACCGTCCCCGGGGCCCACTCTGGAAACACCATATATTTT.

This rearrangement joins TRBV4-1 to TRBJ2-2; the D gene is possibly TRBD1 (6 bases). Deletions cut 1 base from V and 1 base from J, with 10 bases between. This CDR3 contains 16 residues. The germline V gene has CDR1 MGHRA and CDR2 YSYEKL. The CDR3: CASSQVLQGNTGELFF. CDR3 nucleotides: TGCGCCAGCAGCCAAGTTCTACAGGGGAACACCGGGGAGCTGTTTTTT.

The gene calls are TRBV9 and TRBJ2-2; D is unresolved. CDR1 is SGDLS, CDR2 YYNGEE, per germline. The V end was cut by 10 bases, the J end by 6 bases, with 10 bases between. This CDR3 is 11 amino acids long. The CDR3 sequence is CAGPPPGELFF. The CDR3, as DNA: TGTGCCGGCCCTCCGCCCGGGGAGCTGTTTTTT.

V usage is TRBV6-1 and J usage is TRBJ2-7; D not resolved. The CDR3 totals 14 residues. Trimming stripped 3 bases from V and 4 bases from J, with 13 bases between. Germline V lookup: CDR1 MNHNS, CDR2 SASEGT. CDR3 nucleotides: TGTGCCAGCAGTGAGGCTAGGTTGGATTACGAGCAGTACTTC. Residues: CASSEARLDYEQYF.

V is TRBV2 and J is TRBJ1-1; tentatively, D is TRBD1 (5 bases). Germline V gene data show CDR1 as SNHLY and CDR2 as FYNNEI. The CDR3 length is 14 residues. Trimming took off 6 bases at V and 4 bases at J, with 15 bases between the two ends. The CDR3 nucleotides read TGTGCCAGCAGCTACGGGGGGGAAGGCACTGAAGCTTTCTTT. Translating it yields CASSYGGEGTEAFF.

This chain joins TRBV5-6 and TRBJ1-2, with 8 bases fitting TRBD1. Trimming at V came to 7 bases and at J to 3 bases, leaving 5 bases not matched to a gene. The CDR3 consists of 13 residues. Germline CDR1 reads SGHDT; CDR2 reads YYEEEE. The chain's CDR3 is CASSTGDDYGYTF. The CDR3 DNA reads TGTGCCAGCTCGACAGGGGACGACTATGGCTACACCTTC.

The chain is built from TRBV7-9 and TRBJ2-1; D unclear. Germline V lookup: CDR1 SEHNR, CDR2 FQNEAQ (reference sequence). V lost 10 bases, J lost 4 bases, and 11 bases lay in between. CDR3 length: 12 amino acids. CDR3 in DNA: TGTGCCACCTTGGTCCAGTACAATGAGCAGTTCTTC. It encodes CATLVQYNEQFF.